The 14 T cell receptor beta chains below were found in one sample sequenced in a study of metastatic and nonmetastatic thyroid tumors. Every patient was untreated before thyroid surgery. MiXCR re-clonotyped the PCR reads for TCRdb. The table records 40,000 or so clones, approximately 19% of them present only once. Material: blood. These receptors all come from a female donor with papillary thyroid cancer or a benign thyroid nodule (not recorded which). Some clones in this sample may be carry-over from other donors' samples.

There are many counts of this clone. The V gene is TRBV19, the J gene TRBJ2-1; 12 bases are shared with TRBD2. Germline V gene data show CDR1 as LNHDA and CDR2 as SQIVND (reference sequence). The length of the CDR3 is 15 residues. J was trimmed by 8 bases and V by 7 bases; bases with no gene match: 9. This chain's CDR3 is CASTPQLAGGDEQFF. The CDR3 nucleotides are TGTGCCAGTACCCCCCAACTAGCGGGAGGAGATGAGCAGTTCTTC. Combining the CDR3 with reference TRBV19 and TRBJ2-1 gives the whole variable domain DGGITQSPKYLFRKEGQNVTLSCEQNLNHDAMYWYRQDPGQGLRLIYYSQIVNDFQKGDIAEGYSVSREKKESFPLTVTSAQKNPTAFYLCASTPQLAGGDEQFFGPGTRLTVL.

The chain recombines TRBV27 with TRBJ2-7; D remains ambiguous. The CDR3 runs 15 residues. Trimming shortened V by 6 bases and J by 2 bases, and 17 bases separated the two germline ends. Germline CDR1 is MNHEY and CDR2 is SMNVEV (reference sequence). In nucleotides, the CDR3 is TGTGCCAGCAGGGGGTCTCAGGAAGGTACCTACGAGCAGTACTTC. It yields the protein CASRGSQEGTYEQYF.

This clone was picked up many times. The V call is TRBV4-2, the J call TRBJ1-2; perhaps TRBD1 as D (6 bases). The CDR3 spans 14 residues. CDR1 and CDR2 from the germline V gene are LGHNA and YNFKEQ. V lost 1 base to trimming and J lost 5 bases, with 11 bases between them. CDR3 amino acids: CASSQGGDNYGYTF. As DNA, the CDR3 is TGTGCCAGCAGCCAAGGCGGGGACAATTATGGCTACACCTTC.

This clone has a handful of counts. A read error may account for a junction end that differs from germline. This chain joins TRBV27 and TRBJ2-7, with a weak D call TRBD2 (7 bases). This CDR3 has 16 amino acids. Germline CDR1 and CDR2: MNHEY and SMNVEV (reference sequence). This CDR3 reads CASSSGGLSVPYDQYF. The CDR3, as DNA: TGTGCCAGCAGTTCCGGGGGGCTATCGGTGCCCTACGATCAGTACTTC.

Points on this clone: One end of the junction does not line up with germline, which may come from a read error. This sequence joins TRBV12-3 or TRBV12-4 and TRBJ2-5; the D gene could be TRBD1 or TRBD2 (5 bases each). This CDR3 is built from 17 residues. The CDR3 spells CASSDRGGEGVKETKYF. CDR3 nucleotide sequence: TGTGCCAGCAGTGATCGGGGTGGGGAAGGGGTGAAAGAGACCAAGTACTTC.

This clone was recorded at least ten times. In the same sample, other DNA sequences code for this CDR3. The rearrangement uses TRBV20-1 and TRBJ2-1, with 9 bases identical to TRBD2. Germline values: CDR1 DFQATT, CDR2 SNEGSKA (reference sequence). The V and J ends lost 0 bases and 4 bases, in that order; junction bases with no gene match: 1. CDR3 length equals 14 residues. CDR3 sequence (DNA): TGCAGTGCTAGAGAGCGGGAGGGTTACAATGAGCAGTTCTTC. Its translation: CSAREREGYNEQFF.

The chain carries TRBV3-1 and TRBJ2-7; D is unclear. Germline V gene sequence: CDR1 LGHDT, CDR2 YNNKEL (reference sequence). V was shortened by 0 bases and J by 3 bases, with 6 bases between the two germline ends. The CDR3 extends over 13 amino acids. The CDR3 DNA is TGTGCCAGCAGCCAAGAGGCTCTCTACGAGCAGTACTTC. Amino acid sequence: CASSQEALYEQYF.

This clone came up many times. The chain uses TRBV15 and TRBJ2-7, with D possibly TRBD1 on 5 matching bases. V shed 9 bases and J shed 1 base, with 13 bases lying between them. CDR1 is LNHNV, CDR2 YYDKDF, per germline (reference sequence). This CDR3 has 13 amino acids. The CDR3: CATRQSRSYEQYF. DNA for the CDR3: TGTGCCACAAGACAGTCCCGTTCCTACGAGCAGTACTTC. Drawing the rest from reference TRBV15 and TRBJ2-7, the complete variable domain is DAMVIQNPRYQVTQFGKPVTLSCSQTLNHNVMYWYQQKSSQAPKLLFHYYDKDFNNEADTPDNFQSRRPNTSFCFLDIRSPGLGDTAMYLCATRQSRSYEQYFGPGTRLTVT.

This chain connects TRBV20-1 to TRBJ2-7; a possible D gene is TRBD1 (5 bases). The V end lost 5 bases, the J end lost 4 bases, and 21 bases lay between the germline ends. The CDR3 runs to 15 residues. Germline CDR1 reads DFQATT; CDR2 reads SNEGSKA (reference sequence). The CDR3 sequence: CSAFPTGQGNYEQYF. The DNA for the CDR3 is TGCAGTGCTTTTCCAACAGGCCAAGGGAATTACGAGCAGTACTTC.

The V call is TRBV12-3 or TRBV12-4, the J call TRBJ1-2, with 7 bases that match TRBD1. CDR3 length equals 14 residues. After removal of 7 bases from V and 6 bases from J, the junction contained 11 bases not matched to a gene. CDR3: CASIRQGTLDGYTF. The DNA of the CDR3 is TGTGCCAGCATCCGACAGGGCACCCTTGATGGCTACACCTTC.

This clone was picked up a small number of times. Because the CDR3 is missing its conserved closing phenylalanine or tryptophan, this is likely a read error. The chain is built from TRBV6-1 and TRBJ2-5; 11 bases align to TRBD2. The germline CDR1 and CDR2 sequences are MNHNS and SASEGT. The J segment lost 3 bases and the V segment lost 1 base, leaving 1 base of the junction unmatched. The CDR3 sequence is 15 residues long. DNA for the CDR3: TGTGCCAGCAGTGAAGTAGCGGGAGGGAAAGAGACCCAGTACTAC. Protein product: CASSEVAGGKETQYY.

This clone was seen many times. CDR3 sequence: CASSLSAGFNEQFF. In nucleotides, the CDR3 is TGTGCCAGCAGCTTGTCGGCGGGATTTAATGAGCAGTTCTTC. This chain uses TRBV5-4 with TRBJ2-1, with D tentatively TRBD2 (6 bases). The V gene lost 1 base and the J gene lost 7 bases, with 12 bases spanning the gap. The CDR3 has 14 amino acids. The V gene's germline CDR1 is SGHNT and CDR2 YYREEE (reference sequence).

This clone has at least ten counts. The chain has TRBV30 and TRBJ2-1, with 15 bases aligning to TRBD2. Per germline, CDR1 GTSNPN and CDR2 SVGIG (reference sequence). The junction had 6 bases not matched to a gene; V was cut back by 2 bases and J by 4 bases. The CDR3 runs 17 residues. The DNA for the CDR3 is TGTGCCTGGAGTCGAACCGGGACTAGCGGGAGGTACAATGAGCAGTTCTTC. Its protein is CAWSRTGTSGRYNEQFF.

As regards this clone: With a much larger clone just one base away, this may be a read error. Other DNA sequences in this specimen translate into the identical CDR3. The J gene is TRBJ2-2, the V gene TRBV20-1; D possibly corresponds to TRBD1 (8 bases). The germline gives CDR1 DFQATT, CDR2 SNEGSKA (reference sequence). Trimming left V 5 bases short and J 6 bases short, with 25 bases between. The CDR3 contains 17 residues. Here the CDR3 DNA reads TGCAGTGCTTCCAAACCTATGGGTACAGGGGGGGCCGGGGAGCTGTTTTTT. The encoded protein is CSASKPMGTGGAGELFF.